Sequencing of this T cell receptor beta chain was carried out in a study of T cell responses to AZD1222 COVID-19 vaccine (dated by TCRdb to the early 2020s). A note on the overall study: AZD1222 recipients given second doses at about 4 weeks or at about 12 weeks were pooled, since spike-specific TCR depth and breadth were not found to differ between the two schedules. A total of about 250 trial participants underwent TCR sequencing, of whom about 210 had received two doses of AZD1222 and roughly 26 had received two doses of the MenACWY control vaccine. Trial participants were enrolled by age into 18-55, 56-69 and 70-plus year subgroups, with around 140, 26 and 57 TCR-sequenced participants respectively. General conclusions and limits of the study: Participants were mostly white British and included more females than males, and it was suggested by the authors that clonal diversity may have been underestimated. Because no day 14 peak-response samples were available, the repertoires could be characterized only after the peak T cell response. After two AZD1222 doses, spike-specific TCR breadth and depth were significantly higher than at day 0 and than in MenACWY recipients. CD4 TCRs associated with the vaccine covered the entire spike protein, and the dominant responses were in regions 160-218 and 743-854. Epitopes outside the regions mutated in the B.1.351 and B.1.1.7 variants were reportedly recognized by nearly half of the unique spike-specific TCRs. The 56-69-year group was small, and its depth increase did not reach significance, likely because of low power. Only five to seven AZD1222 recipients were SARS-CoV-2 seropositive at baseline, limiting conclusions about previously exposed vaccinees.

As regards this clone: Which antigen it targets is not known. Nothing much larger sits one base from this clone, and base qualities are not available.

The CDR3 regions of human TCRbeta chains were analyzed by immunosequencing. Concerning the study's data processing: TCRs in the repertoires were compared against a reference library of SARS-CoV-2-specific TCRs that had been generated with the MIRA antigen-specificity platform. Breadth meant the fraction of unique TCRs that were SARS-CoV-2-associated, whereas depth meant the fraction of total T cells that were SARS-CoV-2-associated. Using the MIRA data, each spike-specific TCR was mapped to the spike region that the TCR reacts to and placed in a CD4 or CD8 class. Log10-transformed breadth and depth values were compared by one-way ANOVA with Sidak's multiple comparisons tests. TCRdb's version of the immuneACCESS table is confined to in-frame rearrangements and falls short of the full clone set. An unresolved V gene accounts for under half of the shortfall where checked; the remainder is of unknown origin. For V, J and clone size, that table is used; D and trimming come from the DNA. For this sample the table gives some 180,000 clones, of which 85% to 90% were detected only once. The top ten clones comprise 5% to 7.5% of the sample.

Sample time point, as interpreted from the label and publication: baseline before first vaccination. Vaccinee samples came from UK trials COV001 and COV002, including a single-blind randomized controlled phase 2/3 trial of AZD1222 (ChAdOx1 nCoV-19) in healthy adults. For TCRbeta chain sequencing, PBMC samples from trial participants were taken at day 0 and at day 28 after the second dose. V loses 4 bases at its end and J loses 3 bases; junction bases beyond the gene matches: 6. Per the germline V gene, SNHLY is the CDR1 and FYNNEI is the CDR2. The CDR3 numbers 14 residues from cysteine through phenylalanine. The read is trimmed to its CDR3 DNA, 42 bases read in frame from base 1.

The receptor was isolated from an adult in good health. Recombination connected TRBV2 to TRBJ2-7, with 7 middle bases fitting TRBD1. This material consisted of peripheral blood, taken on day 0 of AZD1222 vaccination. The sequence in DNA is TGTGCCAGCAGTGCAACAGGGGCCTTCTACGAGCAGTACTTC. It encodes CASSATGAFYEQYF.